Below are 9 T cell receptor beta chains sequenced from a single sample in a study of T cell responses to AZD1222 COVID-19 vaccine (dated by TCRdb to about 2021). Libraries were made using the immunoSEQ multiplex PCR assay. This immuneACCESS table, as held by TCRdb, lists in-frame sequences with V and J called but not all clones. Of the missing ones, under half trace to an unresolved V gene in checked studies; the others have no known cause. Present in this sample are around 130,000 clones, 75% to 90% of which were seen just once. Clones ranked in the top ten supply approximately 3.1% of the sample. The sample's time point, from its label and the paper: baseline before first vaccination. The source material was peripheral blood, sampled on day 0 of AZD1222 vaccination. Source of these receptors: an adult in good health.

The chain uses TRBV2 and TRBJ1-4; 11 bases line up with TRBD1. Germline loops: CDR1 SNHLY, CDR2 FYNNEI. V dropped 6 bases and J dropped 8; count of bases not matched to a gene: 5. There are 14 residues in the CDR3. CDR3 sequence reads: CASRVDRGHEKLFF. In DNA form, the CDR3 reads TGTGCCAGCAGAGTGGACAGGGGGCACGAAAAACTGTTTTTT.

The CDR3 region is CATSSQGLSARGTETQYF. CDR3 bases: TGTGCCACCAGCAGTCAGGGACTTAGTGCCAGGGGAACCGAGACCCAGTACTTC. V and J are TRBV15 and TRBJ2-5; the D gene could be TRBD1 or TRBD2 (6 bases each). The CDR3 is 18 residues long. Germline V CDR1 and CDR2: LNHNV, YYDKDF (reference sequence). V dropped 3 bases and J dropped 5 bases, with 25 bases sitting between them.

DNA of the CDR3: TGTGCCAGCAGCGGGGAGGGGCTCAATGAGCAGTTCTTC. As protein: CASSGEGLNEQFF. The chain carries TRBV7-9 and TRBJ2-1, with TRBD2 identical over 7 bases. The J segment lost 6 bases and the V segment lost 5 bases, leaving 4 bases of the junction unmatched. The CDR3 consists of 13 residues. The germline CDR1 and CDR2 sequences are SEHNR and FQNEAQ (reference sequence).

This clone was picked up a small number of times. This sequence joins TRBV29-1 and TRBJ2-7; 8 bases are shared with TRBD2. The CDR3 extends over 12 amino acids. Losses at the gene ends were 6 bases for V and 6 bases for J; bases not matched to a gene: 7. CDR1 and CDR2 from the germline V gene are SQVTM and ANQGSEA. CDR3 nucleotide sequence: TGCAGCGTGGGATCGACTAGCGCCGAGCAGTACTTC. Protein: CSVGSTSAEQYF.

A single count supports this clone. The chain combines TRBV6-6 with TRBJ2-3; maybe TRBD1 (5 bases). The CDR3 extends over 15 amino acids. Trimming stripped 3 bases from V and 5 bases from J, with 15 bases between. Germline V gives CDR1 MNHNY, CDR2 SVGAGI (reference sequence). As DNA, the CDR3 is TGTGCCAGCAGTTATGGGGCCAGTTTGGGAGATACGCAGTATTTT. Its translation is CASSYGASLGDTQYF.

The chain joins TRBV27 to TRBJ1-2; TRBD1 matches at 10 bases. Germline V gives CDR1 MNHEY, CDR2 SMNVEV (reference sequence). The CDR3 totals 12 residues. Losses at the gene ends were 6 bases for V and 6 bases for J; bases not matched to a gene: 1. The CDR3 loop is CASRTGGHGYTF. The CDR3 coding sequence is TGTGCCAGCAGGACAGGGGGCCATGGCTACACCTTC.

This clone was seen just once. The junction shows a germline mismatch at one end, possibly a read error. CDR3 protein: CASTRTSGRDYNEQFF. In DNA, the CDR3 is TGCGCTAGCACTAGGACTAGCGGGAGGGATTACAATGAGCAGTTCTTC. The chain links TRBV5-1 to TRBJ2-1, with 15 bases fitting TRBD2. The length of the CDR3 is 16 residues. CDR1 SGHRS and CDR2 YFSETQ come from the germline V gene.

CDR3 sequence (DNA): TGTGCCAGCAGCCAAGTACAGGAAGAAAAACTGTTTTTT. Translation: CASSQVQEEKLFF. The V gene is TRBV3-1 (or the pseudogene TRBV3-2), the J gene TRBJ1-4, with D tentatively TRBD1 (5 bases). This CDR3 spans 13 amino acids. V lost 1 base and J lost 8, with 8 bases in between. The germline CDR1 and CDR2 sequences are LGHDT and YNNKEL (reference sequence).

The chain has TRBV19 and TRBJ2-4; no clear D gene. V lost 6 bases and J lost 3, with 12 bases in between. Germline lookup yields CDR1 LNHDA and CDR2 SQIVND (reference sequence). The CDR3 extends over 14 amino acids. This CDR3 is CASSPTQYKNIQYF. The CDR3 bases are TGTGCCAGTAGCCCTACCCAATACAAAAACATTCAGTACTTC.